A single sample is the source of the 9 T cell receptor beta chains below, sequenced in a study of Ad26.COV2.S vaccination and SARS-CoV-2 variants. Some clones are missing from TCRdb's copy, which holds only in-frame ones; the method was immunoSEQ multiplex PCR. This sample carries 380,000 or so clones, about 89% of them seen once, and the ten largest clones take under 6%. Treatment of the sample: 15 to 20 received Ad26.COV2.S at low or high dose, single or two shots; a few received placebo; per-sample allocation not given. The samples date from day 63 after the first vaccine or placebo injection. The source was peripheral blood, collected in a trial of Ad26.COV2.S vaccine versus placebo. The receptors were sampled from a person between 18 and 59 years old who received the Ad26.COV2.S COVID-19 vaccine or a placebo.

This clone was detected once. V and J are TRBV14 and TRBJ2-5, with 7 bases identical to TRBD2. The CDR3 is 16 amino acids. Trimming removed 0 bases from V and 4 bases from J; junction bases left unmatched: 8. The germline gives CDR1 SGHDN, CDR2 FVKESK. This chain's CDR3 is CASSQEATGGRETQYF. The CDR3 DNA follows: TGTGCCAGCAGCCAAGAGGCGACGGGAGGAAGAGAGACCCAGTACTTC.

The chain combines TRBV28 with TRBJ2-7; D unresolved. This CDR3 region has 13 residues. Germline V lookup: CDR1 MDHEN, CDR2 SYDVKM. V was trimmed by 5 bases and J by 3 bases, leaving 11 bases between them. CDR3 sequence: CASSIGRNYEQYF. The CDR3 nucleotides read TGTGCCAGCAGTATCGGACGGAACTACGAGCAGTACTTC.

The chain couples TRBV5-5 to TRBJ1-2, with D possibly being TRBD1 (6 bases). CDR3 length: 13 amino acids. Trimming pared 1 base from V and 12 bases from J, leaving 16 bases between. Germline V CDR1 and CDR2: SGHKS, YYEKEE (reference sequence). CDR3 sequence: CASSLYLQGMNTF. The CDR3 coding sequence is TGTGCCAGCAGCTTGTATCTTCAGGGGATGAACACCTTC.

A remark on this clone: Mismatch with germline at one junction end may stem from a read error. The chain joins TRBV28 to TRBJ1-4; maybe TRBD1 (5 bases). Germline CDR1 and CDR2: MDHEN and SYDVKM. CDR3 length equals 14 residues. The CDR3 loop is CASSLQGTDEKLFF. Written as DNA, the CDR3 is TGTGCCAGCAGTTTACAGGGAACTGATGAAAAACTGTTTTTT.

The CDR3, as DNA: TGCGCCAGCAGCCAAGGGGAGGACAGCTCCACGACCGGGGAGCTGTTTTTT. It yields the protein CASSQGEDSSTTGELFF. The rearrangement links TRBV4-1 to TRBJ2-2; D tentatively fits TRBD1 or TRBD2 (6 bases each). CDR3 size: 17 residues. CDR1 is MGHRA and CDR2 is YSYEKL in the germline V gene. V was shortened by 1 base and J by 5 bases, with 17 bases between the two germline ends.

This chain joins TRBV9 and TRBJ2-5; the D is unclear. The CDR3 is 16 amino acids. Germline lookup yields CDR1 SGDLS and CDR2 YYNGEE. The V gene lost 0 bases and the J gene lost 5 bases, with 17 bases spanning the gap. The CDR3 loop reads CASSVGPATVSETQYF. CDR3 nucleotides: TGTGCCAGCAGCGTAGGGCCAGCAACGGTGTCGGAGACCCAGTACTTC. Combining the CDR3 with reference TRBV9 and TRBJ2-5 gives the whole variable domain DSGVTQTPKHLITATGQRVTLRCSPRSGDLSVYWYQQSLDQGLQFLIQYYNGEERAKGNILERFSAQQFPDLHSELNLSSLELGDSALYFCASSVGPATVSETQYFGPGTRLLVL.

This chain joins TRBV5-1 and TRBJ2-1; D is perhaps TRBD1 or TRBD2 (7 bases each). Germline CDR1 and CDR2: SGHRS and YFSETQ. Trimming took 4 bases from V and 0 from J, leaving 11 bases between them. The CDR3 runs 15 residues. The CDR3 DNA reads TGCGCCAGCAGCACAGGGGACTACTCCTACAATGAGCAGTTCTTC. The encoded protein is CASSTGDYSYNEQFF.

The V and J genes are TRBV5-1 and TRBJ1-4, with 8 nucleotides matching TRBD1. Germline CDR1 and CDR2: SGHRS and YFSETQ. Losses at the gene ends were 4 bases for V and 4 bases for J; bases not matched to a gene: 6. This CDR3 comprises 15 residues. This CDR3 is CASSVTGAINEKLFF. For the CDR3, the DNA is TGCGCCAGCAGCGTGACAGGGGCGATTAATGAAAAACTGTTTTTT.

The J gene is TRBJ2-1, the V gene TRBV28, with 9 bases identical to TRBD2. V gave up 4 bases and J gave up 3 bases; unmatched junction bases: 7. Germline V lookup: CDR1 MDHEN, CDR2 SYDVKM. This CDR3 comprises 16 residues. CDR3 amino acids: CASSSLSSGDYNEQFF. The CDR3 nucleotides read TGTGCCAGCAGTTCCCTCTCTAGCGGGGACTACAATGAGCAGTTCTTC.